This T cell receptor (beta chain) was captured in a study of T cells in Graves' hyperthyroidism and ophthalmopathy. The source material, RNA transcripts, was used to amplify TCR beta CDR3 regions. HTBI primers were the set used in a first-round RT-PCR of the TCR CDR3. From the multiplex PCR reads, TCRdb called clonotypes with MiXCR, one entry per CDR3 protein. The data contain some 500,000 distinct CDR3 sequences, approximately 15% of them singletons. This clonotype was detected a few times. This CDR3 contains 14 residues. In germline, CDR1 is LGHNT, CDR2 FRNRAP. The V end lost 4 bases, the J end lost 3 bases, and 12 bases lay between the germline ends.

The sample was blood. The sequence derives from a woman under 30 with Graves' hyperthyroidism. The rearrangement joins TRBV12-5 to TRBJ1-2; no definite D call. CDR3 nucleotides: TGTGCTAGTGGTTCCCCCCAGAGGGACTATGGCTACACCTTC. Residues: CASGSPQRDYGYTF.